This is a list of T cell receptor beta chains from one sample in a study of shared clonotypes between healthy human individuals. TCRdb keeps only in-frame clones here, not all; method: immunoSEQ multiplex PCR. The sample yields about 2.1 million clones, roughly 93% seen once. Sequencing was done on a sample of naive CD8+ T cells from PBMCs. The receptor source for this set is a young man in good health. Some clones in this sample may be carry-over from other donors' samples. The CDR3 runs from the conserved cysteine through the conserved F or W. Clone size is shown for a subset of rows, as once, few, many or a class of expanded clone.

>.|TRBV7-9|TRBJ1-1
CASSPRIGAEAFF
>.|TRBV7-2|TRBJ2-7
CASSLTGLWSYEQYF
>.|TRBV27|TRBJ1-5
CASSPMGTGGYSNQPQHF
>.|TRBV9|TRBJ2-6
CASSSNHLRPFSEANVLTF
>once|TRBV21-1|TRBJ2-7
CASSTLGQGAAGQYF
>.|TRBV11-2|TRBJ2-7
CASSPRGQGAYEQYF
>.|TRBV27|TRBJ1-5
CASSSLSMRADQPQHF
>.|TRBV4-3|TRBJ1-2
CASSQDSIDREPEGYTF
>.|TRBV10-3|TRBJ2-1
CAISPSGIPYNEQFF
>.|TRBV28|TRBJ1-2
CATRDEWYYGYTF
>.|TRBV15|TRBJ1-1
CATSRFPGNTEAFF